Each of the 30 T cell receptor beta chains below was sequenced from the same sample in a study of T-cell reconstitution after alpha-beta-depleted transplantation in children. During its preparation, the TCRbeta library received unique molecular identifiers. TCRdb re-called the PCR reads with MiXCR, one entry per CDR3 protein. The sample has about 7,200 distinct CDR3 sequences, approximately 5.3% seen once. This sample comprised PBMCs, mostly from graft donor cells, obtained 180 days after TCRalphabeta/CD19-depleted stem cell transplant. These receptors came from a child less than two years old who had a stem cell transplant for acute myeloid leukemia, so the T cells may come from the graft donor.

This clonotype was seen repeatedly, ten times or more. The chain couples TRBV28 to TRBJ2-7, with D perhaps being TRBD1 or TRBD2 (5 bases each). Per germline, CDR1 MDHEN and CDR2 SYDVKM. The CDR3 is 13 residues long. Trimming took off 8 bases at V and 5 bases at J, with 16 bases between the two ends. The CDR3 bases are TGTGCCAGCTCCCTCGGGACCGAAGACGAGCAGTACTTC. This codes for CASSLGTEDEQYF.

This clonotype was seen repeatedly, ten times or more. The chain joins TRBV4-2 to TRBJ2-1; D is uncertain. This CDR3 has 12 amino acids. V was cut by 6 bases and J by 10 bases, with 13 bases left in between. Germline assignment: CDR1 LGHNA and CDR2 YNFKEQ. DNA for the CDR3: TGTGCCAGCAGTTACCGCCCCCCCGAGCAGTTCTTC. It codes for CASSYRPPEQFF.

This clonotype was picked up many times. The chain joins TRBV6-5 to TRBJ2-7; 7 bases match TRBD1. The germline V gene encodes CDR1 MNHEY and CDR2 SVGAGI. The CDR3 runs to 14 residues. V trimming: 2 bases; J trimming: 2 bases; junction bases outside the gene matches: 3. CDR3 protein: CASSYGTEPYEQYF. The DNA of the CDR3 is TGTGCCAGCAGTTACGGGACAGAACCCTACGAGCAGTACTTC.

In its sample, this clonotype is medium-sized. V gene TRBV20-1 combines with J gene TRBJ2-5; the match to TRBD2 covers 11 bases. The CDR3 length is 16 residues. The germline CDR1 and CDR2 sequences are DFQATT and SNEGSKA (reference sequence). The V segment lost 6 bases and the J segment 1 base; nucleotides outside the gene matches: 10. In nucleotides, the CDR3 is TGCAGTGCGGACCGGGGGGGGACTAGCGGCCAAGAGACCCAGTACTTC. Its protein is CSADRGGTSGQETQYF.

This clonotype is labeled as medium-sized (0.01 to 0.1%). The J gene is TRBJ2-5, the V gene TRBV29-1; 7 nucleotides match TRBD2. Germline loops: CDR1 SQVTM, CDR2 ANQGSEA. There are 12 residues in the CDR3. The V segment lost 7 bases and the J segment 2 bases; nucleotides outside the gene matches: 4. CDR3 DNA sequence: TGCAGCGCCTGGACTAGTCAAGAGACCCAGTACTTC. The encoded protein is CSAWTSQETQYF.

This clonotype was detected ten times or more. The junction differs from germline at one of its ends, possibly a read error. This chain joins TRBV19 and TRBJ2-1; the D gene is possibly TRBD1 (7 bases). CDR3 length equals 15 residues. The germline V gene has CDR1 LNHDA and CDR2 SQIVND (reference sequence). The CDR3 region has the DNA TGTGCCAGTAGTATCCAGGGGGGCTCCTACAATGAGCAGTCCTTC. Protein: CASSIQGGSYNEQSF.

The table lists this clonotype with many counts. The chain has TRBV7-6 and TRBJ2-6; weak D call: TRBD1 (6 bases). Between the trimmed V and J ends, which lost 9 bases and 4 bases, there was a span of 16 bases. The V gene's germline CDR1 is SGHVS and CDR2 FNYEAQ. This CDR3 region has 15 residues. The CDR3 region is CASCPRGSGANVLTF. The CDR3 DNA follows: TGTGCCAGTTGTCCCAGGGGATCGGGGGCCAACGTCCTGACTTTC.

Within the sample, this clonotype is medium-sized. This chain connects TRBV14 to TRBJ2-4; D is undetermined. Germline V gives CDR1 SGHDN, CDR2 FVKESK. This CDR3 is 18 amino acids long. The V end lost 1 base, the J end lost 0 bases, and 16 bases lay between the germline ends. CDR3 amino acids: CASSQAEGKKAAKNIQYF. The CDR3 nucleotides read TGTGCCAGCAGCCAAGCGGAAGGCAAAAAGGCAGCCAAAAACATTCAGTACTTC.

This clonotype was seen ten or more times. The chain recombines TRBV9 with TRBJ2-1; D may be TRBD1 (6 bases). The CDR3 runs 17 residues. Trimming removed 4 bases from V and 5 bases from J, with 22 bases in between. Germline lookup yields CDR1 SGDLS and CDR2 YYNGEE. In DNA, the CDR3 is TGTGCCAGCAGCCCCCAGAACAGGGAGAAGGAGGACAATGAGCAGTTCTTC. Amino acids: CASSPQNREKEDNEQFF.

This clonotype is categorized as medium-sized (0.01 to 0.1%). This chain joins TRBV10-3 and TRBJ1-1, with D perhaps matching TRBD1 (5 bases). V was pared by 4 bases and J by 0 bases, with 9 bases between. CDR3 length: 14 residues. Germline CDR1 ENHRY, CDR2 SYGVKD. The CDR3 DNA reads TGTGCCATCAGTGGAGGGGAGGTGAACACTGAAGCTTTCTTT. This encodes CAISGGEVNTEAFF.

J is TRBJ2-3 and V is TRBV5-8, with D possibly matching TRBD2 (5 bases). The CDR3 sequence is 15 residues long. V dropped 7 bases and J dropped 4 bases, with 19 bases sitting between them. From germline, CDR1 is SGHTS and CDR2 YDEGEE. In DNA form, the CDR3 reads TGTGCCAGCGGCCCCCGGGTCCGGACTGCAGATACGCAGTATTTT. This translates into CASGPRVRTADTQYF.

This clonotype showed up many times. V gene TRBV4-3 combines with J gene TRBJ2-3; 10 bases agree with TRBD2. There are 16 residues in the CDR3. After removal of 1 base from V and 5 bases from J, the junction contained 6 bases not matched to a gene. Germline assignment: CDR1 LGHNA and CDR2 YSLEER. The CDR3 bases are TGCGCCAGCAGCCAAGGAGCGGGAGGGCCAATAGATACGCAGTATTTT. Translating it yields CASSQGAGGPIDTQYF.

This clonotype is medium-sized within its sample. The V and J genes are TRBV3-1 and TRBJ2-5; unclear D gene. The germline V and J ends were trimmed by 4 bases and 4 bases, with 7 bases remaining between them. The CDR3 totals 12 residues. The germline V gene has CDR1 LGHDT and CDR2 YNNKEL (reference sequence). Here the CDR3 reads CASSPLGETQYF. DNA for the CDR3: TGTGCCAGCAGCCCACTGGGAGAGACCCAGTACTTC.

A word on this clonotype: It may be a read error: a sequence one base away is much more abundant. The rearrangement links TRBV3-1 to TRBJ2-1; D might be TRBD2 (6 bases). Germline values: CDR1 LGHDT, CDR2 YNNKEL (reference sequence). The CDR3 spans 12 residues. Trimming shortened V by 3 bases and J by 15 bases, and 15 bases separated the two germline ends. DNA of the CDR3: TGTGCCAGCAGCCATTGCGGGACCACCCGGTTCTTC. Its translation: CASSHCGTTRFF.

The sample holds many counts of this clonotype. The CDR3 region is CASGDRGDYSNQPQHF. CDR3 nucleotides: TGTGCCAGCGGGGACAGGGGCGATTATAGCAATCAGCCCCAGCATTTT. The chain has TRBV19 and TRBJ1-5; 10 positions match TRBD1. Losses at the gene ends were 9 bases for V and 0 bases for J; bases not matched to a gene: 8. Germline CDR1 and CDR2: LNHDA and SQIVND (reference sequence). This CDR3 region has 16 residues.

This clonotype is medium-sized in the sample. CDR3 bases: TGTGCCAGCAGGCCTCCCACGCGGGCGGATGAGCAGTTCTTC. Translation gives CASRPPTRADEQFF. This chain connects TRBV6-6 to TRBJ2-1; TRBD2 might be the D (5 bases). This CDR3 has 14 residues. Trimming cost V 6 bases and J 8 bases, with 17 bases left between them. CDR1 and CDR2 from the germline V gene are MNHNY and SVGAGI (reference sequence).

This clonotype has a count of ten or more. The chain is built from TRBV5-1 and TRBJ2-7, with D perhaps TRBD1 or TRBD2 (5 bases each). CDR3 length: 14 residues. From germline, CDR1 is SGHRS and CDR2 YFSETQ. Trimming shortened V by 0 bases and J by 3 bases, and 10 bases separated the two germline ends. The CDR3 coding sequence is TGCGCCAGCAGCTTGGGGCTTGGGGGCTACGAGCAGTACTTC. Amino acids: CASSLGLGGYEQYF.

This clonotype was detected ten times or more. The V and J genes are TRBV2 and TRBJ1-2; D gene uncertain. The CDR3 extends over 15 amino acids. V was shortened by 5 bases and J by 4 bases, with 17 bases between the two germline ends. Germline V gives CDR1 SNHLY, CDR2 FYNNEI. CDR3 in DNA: TGTGCCAGCAGTAACCTGAGGGCCTCTTCCTATGGCTACACCTTC. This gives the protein CASSNLRASSYGYTF.

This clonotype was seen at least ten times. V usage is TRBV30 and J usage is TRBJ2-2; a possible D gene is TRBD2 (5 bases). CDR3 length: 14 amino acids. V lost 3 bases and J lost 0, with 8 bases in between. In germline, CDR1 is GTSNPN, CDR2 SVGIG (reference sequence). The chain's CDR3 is CAWSGNSNTGELFF. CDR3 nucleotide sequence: TGTGCCTGGAGCGGGAATTCGAACACCGGGGAGCTGTTTTTT.

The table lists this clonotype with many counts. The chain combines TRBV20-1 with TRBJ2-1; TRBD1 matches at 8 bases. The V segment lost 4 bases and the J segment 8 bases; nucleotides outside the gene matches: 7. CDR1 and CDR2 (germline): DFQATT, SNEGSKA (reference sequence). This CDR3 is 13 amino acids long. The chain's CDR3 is CSATEGTGDEQFF. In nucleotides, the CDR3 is TGCAGTGCTACCGAGGGGACAGGCGATGAGCAGTTCTTC.

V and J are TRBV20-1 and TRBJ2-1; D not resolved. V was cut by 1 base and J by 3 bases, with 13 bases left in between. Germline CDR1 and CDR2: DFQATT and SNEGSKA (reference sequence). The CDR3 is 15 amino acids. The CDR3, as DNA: TGCAGTGCTAGAGGGGCCCCACATGGCTACAATGAGCAGTTCTTC. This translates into CSARGAPHGYNEQFF.

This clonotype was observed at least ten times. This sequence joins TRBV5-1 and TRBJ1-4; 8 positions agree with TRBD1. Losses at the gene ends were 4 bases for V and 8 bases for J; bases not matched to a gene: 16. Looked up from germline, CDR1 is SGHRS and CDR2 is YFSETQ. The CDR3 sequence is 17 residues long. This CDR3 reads CASSVDTNRGVGEKLFF. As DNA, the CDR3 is TGCGCCAGCAGCGTAGACACGAACAGGGGGGTTGGGGAAAAACTGTTTTTT.

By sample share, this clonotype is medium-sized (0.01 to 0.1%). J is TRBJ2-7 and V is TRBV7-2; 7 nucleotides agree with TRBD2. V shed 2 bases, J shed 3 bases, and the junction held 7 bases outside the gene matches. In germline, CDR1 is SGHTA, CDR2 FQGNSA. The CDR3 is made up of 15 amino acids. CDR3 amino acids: CASSLRVGGYYEQYF. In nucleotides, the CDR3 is TGTGCCAGCAGCTTAAGGGTGGGAGGGTACTACGAGCAGTACTTC.

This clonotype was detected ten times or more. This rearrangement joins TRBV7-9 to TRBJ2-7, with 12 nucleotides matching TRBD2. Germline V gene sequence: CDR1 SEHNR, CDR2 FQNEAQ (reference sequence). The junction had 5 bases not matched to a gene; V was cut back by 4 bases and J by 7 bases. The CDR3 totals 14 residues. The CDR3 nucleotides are TGTGCCAGCAGCTCCGGGACTAGCGGGCCAGAGCAGTACTTC. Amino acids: CASSSGTSGPEQYF.

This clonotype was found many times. The CDR3: CSAKAAGGRNEQFF. The CDR3 nucleotides read TGCAGTGCGAAAGCAGCGGGAGGGCGCAATGAGCAGTTCTTC. The chain recombines TRBV20-1 with TRBJ2-1; 10 bases align to TRBD2. V trimming: 6 bases; J trimming: 6 bases; junction bases outside the gene matches: 8. CDR1 is DFQATT and CDR2 is SNEGSKA in the germline V gene (reference sequence). This CDR3 spans 14 amino acids.

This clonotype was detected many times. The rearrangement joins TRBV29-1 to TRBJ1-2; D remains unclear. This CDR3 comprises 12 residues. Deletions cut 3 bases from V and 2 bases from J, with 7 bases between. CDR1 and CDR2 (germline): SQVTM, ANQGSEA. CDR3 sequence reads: CSVEPQNYGYTF. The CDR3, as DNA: TGCAGCGTTGAGCCACAGAACTATGGCTACACCTTC.

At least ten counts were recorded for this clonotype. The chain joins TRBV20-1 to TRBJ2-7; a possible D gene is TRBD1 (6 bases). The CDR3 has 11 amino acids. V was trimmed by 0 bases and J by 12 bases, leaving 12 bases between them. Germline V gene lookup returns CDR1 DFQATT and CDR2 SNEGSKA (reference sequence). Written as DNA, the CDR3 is TGCAGTGCTAGAGATGAGTGGACAGCGTACTTC. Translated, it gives CSARDEWTAYF.

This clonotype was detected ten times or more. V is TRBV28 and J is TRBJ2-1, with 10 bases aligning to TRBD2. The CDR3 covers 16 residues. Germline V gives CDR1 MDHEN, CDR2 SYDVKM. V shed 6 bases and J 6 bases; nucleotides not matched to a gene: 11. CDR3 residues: CASSRPGTSDANEQFF. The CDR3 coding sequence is TGTGCCAGCAGCCGACCAGGGACTAGCGACGCCAATGAGCAGTTCTTC.

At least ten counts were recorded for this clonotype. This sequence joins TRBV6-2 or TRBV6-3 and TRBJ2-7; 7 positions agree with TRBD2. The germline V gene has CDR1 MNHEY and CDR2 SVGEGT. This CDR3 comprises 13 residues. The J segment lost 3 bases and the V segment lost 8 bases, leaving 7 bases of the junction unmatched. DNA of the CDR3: TGTGCCAGCTCGCTACGGGACTACTACGAGCAGTACTTC. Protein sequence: CASSLRDYYEQYF.

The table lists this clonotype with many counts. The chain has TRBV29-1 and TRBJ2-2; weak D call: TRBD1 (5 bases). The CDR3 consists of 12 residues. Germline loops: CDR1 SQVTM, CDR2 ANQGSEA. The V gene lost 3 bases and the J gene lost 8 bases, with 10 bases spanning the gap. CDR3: CSVDRAQGELFF. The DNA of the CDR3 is TGCAGCGTTGACAGGGCGCAGGGGGAGCTGTTTTTT.